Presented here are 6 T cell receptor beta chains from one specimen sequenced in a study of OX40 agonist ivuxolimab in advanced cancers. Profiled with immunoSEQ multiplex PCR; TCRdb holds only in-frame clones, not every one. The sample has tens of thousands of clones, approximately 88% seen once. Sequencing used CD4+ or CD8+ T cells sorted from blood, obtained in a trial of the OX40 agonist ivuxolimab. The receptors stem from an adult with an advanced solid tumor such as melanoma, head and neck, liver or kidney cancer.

The CDR3 region is CASSETRSTDTQYF. The CDR3 DNA sequence: TGTGCCAGCAGCGAGACTAGATCGACAGATACGCAGTATTTT. The chain carries TRBV2 and TRBJ2-3, with a tentative D call TRBD2 (6 bases). The V end was cut by 6 bases, the J end by 3 bases, with 13 bases between. Looked up from germline, CDR1 is SNHLY and CDR2 is FYNNEI. This CDR3 has 14 residues. Full variable domain (rest looked up from reference TRBV2 and TRBJ2-3): EPEVTQTPSHQVTQMGQEVILRCVPISNHLYFYWYRQILGQKVEFLVSFYNNEISEKSEIFDDQFSVERPDGSNFTLKIRSTKLEDSAMYFCASSETRSTDTQYFGPGTRLTVL.

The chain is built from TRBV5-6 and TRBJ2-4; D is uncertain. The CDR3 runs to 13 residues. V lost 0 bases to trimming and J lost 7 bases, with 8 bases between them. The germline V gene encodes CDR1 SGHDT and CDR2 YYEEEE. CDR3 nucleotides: TGTGCCAGCAGCTTGGCGGCAGCGAACATTCAGTACTTC. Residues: CASSLAAANIQYF.

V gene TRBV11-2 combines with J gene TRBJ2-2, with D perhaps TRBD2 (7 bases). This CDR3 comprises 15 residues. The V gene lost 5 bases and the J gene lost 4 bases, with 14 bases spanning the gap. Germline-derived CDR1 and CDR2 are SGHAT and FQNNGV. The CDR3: CASSGPRGATGELFF. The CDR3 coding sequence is TGTGCCAGCAGCGGCCCTCGGGGGGCCACCGGGGAGCTGTTTTTT. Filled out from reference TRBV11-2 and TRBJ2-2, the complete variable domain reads EAGVAQSPRYKIIEKRQSVAFWCNPISGHATLYWYQQILGQGPKLLIQFQNNGVVDDSQLPKDRFSAERLKGVDSTLKIQPAKLEDSAVYLCASSGPRGATGELFFGEGSRLTVL.

The CDR3 here is CATTVDNGVGGYTF. As DNA, the CDR3 is TGTGCCACCACAGTTGACAATGGGGTAGGCGGCTACACCTTC. The chain carries TRBV6-6 and TRBJ1-2; D remains unclear. The CDR3 extends over 14 amino acids. Per germline, CDR1 MNHNY and CDR2 SVGAGI (reference sequence). V lost 10 bases to trimming and J lost 8 bases, with 23 bases between them.

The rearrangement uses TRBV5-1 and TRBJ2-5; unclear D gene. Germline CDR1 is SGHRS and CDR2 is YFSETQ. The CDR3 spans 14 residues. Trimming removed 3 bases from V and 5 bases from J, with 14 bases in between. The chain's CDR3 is CASSSYSVVETQYF. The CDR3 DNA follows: TGCGCCAGCAGCTCATATTCAGTTGTGGAGACCCAGTACTTC.

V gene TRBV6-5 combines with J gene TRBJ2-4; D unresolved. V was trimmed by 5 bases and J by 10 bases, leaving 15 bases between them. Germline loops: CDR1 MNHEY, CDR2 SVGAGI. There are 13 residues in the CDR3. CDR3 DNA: TGTGCCAGCAGTCGCAATTCGGCCGGAATTCAGTACTTC. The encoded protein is CASSRNSAGIQYF.